Shown below are 21 T cell receptor beta chains from a single sample sequenced in a study of shared clonotypes between healthy human individuals. Profiled with immunoSEQ multiplex PCR; TCRdb holds only in-frame clones, not every one. The table shows about 2.4 million clones, with 93% occurring only once. Sample: naive CD4+ T cells from PBMCs. The subset: CD45RA+ positively selected. The receptors come from a man younger than 35 in good health. Some clones in this sample may be carry-over from other donors' samples.

CDR3 DNA: TGTGCCAGTAGTACTCAGGGGTATATCAACTATGGCTACACCTTC. Its translation is CASSTQGYINYGYTF. The V gene is TRBV19, the J gene TRBJ1-2; D is perhaps TRBD1 (6 bases). The germline V and J ends were trimmed by 4 bases and 2 bases, with 14 bases remaining between them. Germline V lookup: CDR1 LNHDA, CDR2 SQIVND (reference sequence). CDR3 size: 15 residues.

V usage is TRBV5-1 and J usage is TRBJ1-5, with TRBD1 matching 8 bases. The junction had 3 bases not matched to a gene; V was cut back by 0 bases and J by 4 bases. The CDR3 consists of 15 residues. Germline V gives CDR1 SGHRS, CDR2 YFSETQ. The CDR3 sequence is CASSLGDRPNQPQHF. CDR3 coding DNA: TGCGCCAGCAGCTTGGGGGACAGGCCGAATCAGCCCCAGCATTTT.

This clone was counted once. The rearrangement joins TRBV6-5 to TRBJ2-3; 12 nucleotides line up with TRBD2. V dropped 5 bases and J dropped 11; count of bases not matched to a gene: 11. Germline V gene sequence: CDR1 MNHEY, CDR2 SVGAGI. The CDR3 has 15 amino acids. The CDR3 here is CASSNGLAGSQGQYF. CDR3 bases: TGTGCCAGCAGTAACGGACTAGCGGGGTCTCAAGGGCAGTATTTT.

The chain joins TRBV9 to TRBJ1-2; 11 bases match TRBD1. After removal of 4 bases from V and 4 bases from J, the junction contained 6 bases not matched to a gene. The germline V gene has CDR1 SGDLS and CDR2 YYNGEE. CDR3 length: 15 amino acids. CDR3 DNA: TGTGCCAGCAGCCTAGGACAGGGGGCGGTCTATGGCTACACCTTC. This encodes CASSLGQGAVYGYTF.

V usage is TRBV5-1 and J usage is TRBJ2-5; 9 nucleotides line up with TRBD2. After removal of 4 bases from V and 5 bases from J, the junction contained 15 bases not matched to a gene. Germline V CDR1 and CDR2: SGHRS, YFSETQ. This CDR3 is 17 amino acids long. In DNA, the CDR3 is TGCGCCAGCAGCACATCGATACTAGCGGGCCCAGGGGAGACCCAGTACTTC. This sequence encodes CASSTSILAGPGETQYF.

V usage is TRBV2 and J usage is TRBJ1-1; possibly TRBD1 for D (5 bases). The germline V and J ends were trimmed by 5 bases and 4 bases, with 14 bases remaining between them. The CDR3 has 14 amino acids. The germline gives CDR1 SNHLY, CDR2 FYNNEI. The CDR3 nucleotides are TGTGCCAGCAGTCTGCTGGGGGGGGGCACTGAAGCTTTCTTT. The encoded protein is CASSLLGGGTEAFF.

The gene calls are TRBV2 and TRBJ1-5, with TRBD1 identical over 7 bases. V shed 6 bases, J shed 5 bases, and the junction held 7 bases outside the gene matches. Germline CDR1 and CDR2: SNHLY and FYNNEI. The CDR3 has 14 residues. The CDR3 sequence: CASRLQGEDQPQHF. The CDR3 bases are TGTGCCAGCAGGCTGCAGGGGGAAGATCAGCCCCAGCATTTT.

This chain uses TRBV6-1 with TRBJ1-2; D not certain. The V end lost 4 bases, the J end lost 7 bases, and 19 bases lay between the germline ends. CDR3 length: 15 residues. Germline V gene data show CDR1 as MNHNS and CDR2 as SASEGT. The CDR3 reads CASSVGMAAPSGYTF. DNA of the CDR3: TGTGCCAGCAGTGTCGGGATGGCAGCCCCCAGTGGCTACACCTTC.

The gene calls are TRBV2 and TRBJ2-1, with 11 bases aligning to TRBD2. Trimming took 6 bases from V and 7 from J; bases not matched to a gene: 5. Germline V gives CDR1 SNHLY, CDR2 FYNNEI. The CDR3 is made up of 14 amino acids. The CDR3 is CASRLAGVINEQFF. In DNA form, the CDR3 reads TGTGCCAGCAGACTAGCGGGAGTAATTAATGAGCAGTTCTTC.

The genes are TRBV29-1 and TRBJ2-4, with a tentative D call TRBD2 (7 bases). CDR3 length: 15 amino acids. Per germline, CDR1 SQVTM and CDR2 ANQGSEA. Trimming stripped 6 bases from V and 7 bases from J, with 22 bases between. CDR3 sequence: CSVARGAGLINIQYF. CDR3 in DNA: TGCAGCGTGGCACGGGGGGCAGGGTTGATTAACATTCAGTACTTC.

The rearrangement uses TRBV9 and TRBJ2-7, with 15 bases matching TRBD2. Germline trimming cut 3 bases from V and 0 bases from J; bases unmatched to any gene: 7. The CDR3 is 18 residues long. Germline V gives CDR1 SGDLS, CDR2 YYNGEE. CDR3 region: CASSEGTSGRTSSYEQYF. The CDR3 DNA reads TGTGCCAGCAGCGAGGGGACTAGCGGGAGGACCAGCTCCTACGAGCAGTACTTC.

This rearrangement joins TRBV27 to TRBJ2-3; D could derive from TRBD1 or TRBD2 (5 bases each). Germline loops: CDR1 MNHEY, CDR2 SMNVEV (reference sequence). This CDR3 is 17 amino acids long. V was cut by 1 base and J by 3 bases, with 17 bases left in between. In DNA, the CDR3 is TGTGCCAGCAGTTTATTCGGGACGATCTCTAGGACAGATACGCAGTATTTT. Protein product: CASSLFGTISRTDTQYF.

V gene TRBV4-2 combines with J gene TRBJ2-1; unclear D gene. Trimming stripped 5 bases from V and 4 bases from J, with 6 bases between. The CDR3 is 12 amino acids. The V gene's germline CDR1 is LGHNA and CDR2 YNFKEQ. This CDR3 reads CASSSPYNEQFF. CDR3 in DNA: TGTGCCAGCAGCTCGCCTTACAATGAGCAGTTCTTC.

V and J are TRBV7-3 and TRBJ2-3, with D perhaps being TRBD1 or TRBD2 (5 bases each). Looked up from germline, CDR1 is SGHTA and CDR2 is FQGTGA. The CDR3 is 16 residues long. The V gene lost 5 bases and the J gene lost 2 bases, with 17 bases spanning the gap. The CDR3 DNA sequence: TGTGCCAGCAGCATTCAACCGGGACGCATCACAGATACGCAGTATTTT. This encodes CASSIQPGRITDTQYF.

J is TRBJ2-3 and V is TRBV9; TRBD2 matches 7 bases. CDR3 length equals 16 residues. The J segment lost 3 bases and the V segment lost 4 bases, leaving 11 bases of the junction unmatched. Germline-derived CDR1 and CDR2 are SGDLS and YYNGEE. The CDR3 nucleotides read TGTGCCAGCAGCCCCCCCCGCGGGAGTGGGACAGATACGCAGTATTTT. It yields the protein CASSPPRGSGTDTQYF.

The chain links TRBV7-2 to TRBJ2-7; 12 bases align to TRBD2. CDR1 and CDR2 (germline): SGHTA, FQGNSA. The CDR3 is 17 residues long. Trimming removed 4 bases from V and 3 bases from J; junction bases left unmatched: 10. Here the CDR3 DNA reads TGTGCCAGCAGCTCGACGCTACTAGCGGGAGGTGGCTACGAGCAGTACTTC. It specifies CASSSTLLAGGGYEQYF.

The chain employs TRBV19 and TRBJ2-7; 10 bases align to TRBD2. Germline CDR1 reads LNHDA; CDR2 reads SQIVND (reference sequence). This CDR3 is built from 14 residues. V lost 3 bases, J lost 2 bases, and 1 base stayed unmatched. Written as DNA, the CDR3 is TGTGCCAGTAGTATGCTAGCGGGGGCCTACGAGCAGTACTTC. It translates to CASSMLAGAYEQYF.

DNA for the CDR3: TGTGCCAGCAGCAGGGACAGGGATCAGCCCCAGCATTTT. It translates to CASSRDRDQPQHF. The V and J genes are TRBV27 and TRBJ1-5; 9 nucleotides line up with TRBD1. Germline V CDR1 and CDR2: MNHEY, SMNVEV (reference sequence). This CDR3 has 13 residues. The ends lost 6 bases at V and 5 bases at J; junction bases unmatched: 2.

The V and J genes are TRBV28 and TRBJ1-2; 8 bases line up with TRBD1. Germline V CDR1 and CDR2: MDHEN, SYDVKM. This CDR3 region has 15 residues. J lost 4 bases, V lost 1 base, and 5 bases had no gene match. CDR3 sequence: CASSLLTGVGYGYTF. CDR3 in DNA: TGTGCCAGCAGTTTATTGACAGGGGTGGGCTATGGCTACACCTTC.

The genes are TRBV7-8 and TRBJ2-4; D is uncertain. This CDR3 spans 16 amino acids. V dropped 2 bases and J dropped 0 bases, with 11 bases sitting between them. The germline V gene has CDR1 SGHVS and CDR2 FQNEAQ. CDR3 in amino acids: CASSLYTGLAKNIQYF. DNA for the CDR3: TGTGCCAGCAGCTTATACACCGGCCTAGCCAAAAACATTCAGTACTTC. The complete variable domain, with remaining parts taken from reference TRBV7-8 and TRBJ2-4, reads GAGVSQSPRYKVAKRGQDVALRCDPISGHVSLFWYQQALGQGPEFLTYFQNEAQLDKSGLPSDRFFAERPEGSVSTLKIQRTQQEDSAVYLCASSLYTGLAKNIQYFGAGTRLSVL.

The gene calls are TRBV27 and TRBJ2-7, with D possibly being TRBD2 (5 bases). The germline V gene encodes CDR1 MNHEY and CDR2 SMNVEV (reference sequence). V lost 6 bases, J lost 0 bases, and 15 bases lay in between. The CDR3 runs to 15 residues. The CDR3 sequence is CASSSVLAGSYEQYF. CDR3 nucleotide sequence: TGTGCCAGCAGCTCCGTCCTGGCGGGCTCCTACGAGCAGTACTTC.